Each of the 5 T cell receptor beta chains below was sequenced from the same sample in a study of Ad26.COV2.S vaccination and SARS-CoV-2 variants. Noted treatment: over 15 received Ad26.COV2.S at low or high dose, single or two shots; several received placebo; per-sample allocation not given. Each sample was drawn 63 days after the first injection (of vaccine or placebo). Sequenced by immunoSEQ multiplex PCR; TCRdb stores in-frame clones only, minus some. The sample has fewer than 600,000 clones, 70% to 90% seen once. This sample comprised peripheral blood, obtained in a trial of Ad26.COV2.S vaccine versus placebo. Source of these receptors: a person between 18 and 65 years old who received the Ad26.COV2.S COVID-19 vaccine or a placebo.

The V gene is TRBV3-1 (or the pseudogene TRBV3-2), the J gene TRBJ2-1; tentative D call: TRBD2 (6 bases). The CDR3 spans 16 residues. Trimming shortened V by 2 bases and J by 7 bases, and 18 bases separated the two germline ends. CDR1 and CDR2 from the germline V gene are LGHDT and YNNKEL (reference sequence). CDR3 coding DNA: TGTGCCAGCAGCCAAAGGGGAGGCTCTATGCGGAATGAGCAGTTCTTC. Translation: CASSQRGGSMRNEQFF.

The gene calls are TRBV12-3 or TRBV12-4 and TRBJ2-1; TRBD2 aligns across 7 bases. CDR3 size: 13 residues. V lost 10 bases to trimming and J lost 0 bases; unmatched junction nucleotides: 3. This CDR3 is CATRGGSYNEQFF. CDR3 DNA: TGTGCCACTCGCGGGGGCTCCTACAATGAGCAGTTCTTC.

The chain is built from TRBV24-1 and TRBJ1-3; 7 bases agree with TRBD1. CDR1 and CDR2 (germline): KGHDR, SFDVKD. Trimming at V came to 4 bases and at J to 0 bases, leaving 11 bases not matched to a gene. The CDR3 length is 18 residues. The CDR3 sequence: CATSETGTANLSGNTIYF. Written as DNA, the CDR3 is TGTGCCACCAGTGAAACCGGGACAGCCAACCTCTCTGGAAACACCATATATTTT.

CDR3 region: CASSYPPYSASYEQYF. The CDR3 DNA is TGTGCCAGCAGTTACCCTCCATATTCTGCCTCCTACGAGCAGTACTTC. The J gene is TRBJ2-7, the V gene TRBV6-2 or TRBV6-3, with D unclear. Germline lookup yields CDR1 MNHEY and CDR2 SVGEGT. With 2 bases removed from V and 0 bases from J, the gap between germline ends came to 14 bases. The CDR3 length is 16 residues.

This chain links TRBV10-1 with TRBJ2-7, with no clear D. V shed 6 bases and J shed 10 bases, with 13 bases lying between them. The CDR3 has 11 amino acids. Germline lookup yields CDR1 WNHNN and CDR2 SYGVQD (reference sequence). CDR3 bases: TGCGCCAGCAGCGTGGGTCAAAACCAGTACTTC. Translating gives CASSVGQNQYF.